A single sample is the source of the 9 T cell receptor beta chains below, sequenced in a study of post-analysis software for immune sequencing data. Antigens for these TCRs are unknown. Study-level findings and limits: A few TRBV segments occurring more often in patients than controls included TRBV5-6, TRBV5-1 and TRBV20-1.

The TCR beta cDNA libraries contained unique molecular identifiers. TCRdb used MiXCR to reprocess the PCR reads, holding one entry per CDR3 protein. The top ten clones hold more than 4% of a sample with over 250,000 distinct CDR3 sequences, 30% to 45% of them seen once. Material: blood. The source of these receptors is a girl aged 10 to 17 with multiple sclerosis.

J is TRBJ2-4 and V is TRBV24-1, with 9 positions matching TRBD2. The germline V gene encodes CDR1 KGHDR and CDR2 SFDVKD. The V and J ends lost 3 bases and 1 base, in that order; junction bases with no gene match: 0. The length of the CDR3 is 15 residues. In DNA form, the CDR3 reads TGTGCCACCAGTGATAGCGGGGGGGCCAAAAACATTCAGTACTTC. It encodes CATSDSGGAKNIQYF.

This clonotype was seen a handful of times. V is TRBV20-1 and J is TRBJ2-7; 10 bases line up with TRBD1. After removal of 1 base from V and 3 bases from J, the junction contained 9 bases not matched to a gene. There are 16 residues in the CDR3. Per germline, CDR1 DFQATT and CDR2 SNEGSKA (reference sequence). CDR3 loop: CSARAPWGQGRYEQYF. The CDR3 nucleotides are TGCAGTGCTAGAGCGCCTTGGGGACAGGGGCGCTACGAGCAGTACTTC.

This clonotype was observed many times. The chain is built from TRBV6-6 and TRBJ2-3, with 10 bases lining up with TRBD2. V was pared by 4 bases and J by 1 base, with 2 bases of the junction left unmatched. This CDR3 comprises 15 residues. Germline values: CDR1 MNHNY, CDR2 SVGAGI (reference sequence). The CDR3 sequence is CASSSLAGGTDTQYF. The CDR3 region has the DNA TGTGCCAGCAGTTCCCTAGCGGGAGGCACAGATACGCAGTATTTT.

This rearrangement joins TRBV6-1 to TRBJ1-1; D possibly corresponds to TRBD1 (5 bases). Looked up from germline, CDR1 is MNHNS and CDR2 is SASEGT. V lost 4 bases and J 6 bases, leaving 15 bases between the germline ends. The CDR3 runs 14 residues. The CDR3 DNA reads as TGTGCCAGCAGTGGCGACAGATCCTCCGCTGAAGCTTTCTTT. Its translation: CASSGDRSSAEAFF.

A few counts support this clonotype. J is TRBJ1-2 and V is TRBV5-1, with 8 nucleotides matching TRBD1. CDR1 is SGHRS, CDR2 YFSETQ, per germline. The CDR3 covers 14 residues. Losses at the gene ends were 2 bases for V and 8 bases for J; bases not matched to a gene: 8. CDR3 in DNA: TGCGCCAGCAGCTTCCCTCAGGGGGCAAGGGGCTACACCTTC. It translates to CASSFPQGARGYTF.

The chain is built from TRBV20-1 and TRBJ2-1; perhaps TRBD2 as D (6 bases). Trimming removed 2 bases from V and 6 bases from J, with 14 bases in between. The CDR3 totals 14 residues. Germline loops: CDR1 DFQATT, CDR2 SNEGSKA (reference sequence). CDR3 in amino acids: CSARSAGRGNEQFF. In nucleotides, the CDR3 is TGCAGTGCTAGATCGGCGGGACGAGGCAATGAGCAGTTCTTC.

This clonotype was seen more than once but under ten times. CDR3 coding DNA: TGCGCCAGCAGCCCGATGACTAGCGGGAAAGTTGCGAACACCGGGGAGCTGTTTTTT. It translates to CASSPMTSGKVANTGELFF. This chain links TRBV5-1 with TRBJ2-2, with 11 bases that match TRBD2. The CDR3 length is 19 residues. The V gene's germline CDR1 is SGHRS and CDR2 YFSETQ. V shed 4 bases and J 0 bases; nucleotides not matched to a gene: 11.

This clonotype was seen more than once but under ten times. CDR3 amino acids: CAKTSLAGVVETQYF. The CDR3 DNA reads TGTGCCAAAACCTCCCTAGCGGGAGTTGTGGAGACCCAGTACTTC. The chain carries TRBV27 and TRBJ2-5; 10 positions agree with TRBD2. CDR1 is MNHEY and CDR2 is SMNVEV in the germline V gene (reference sequence). Germline trimming cut 10 bases from V and 5 bases from J; bases unmatched to any gene: 13. This CDR3 is built from 15 residues.

This clonotype was detected ten times or more. The rearrangement uses TRBV6-6 and TRBJ2-6, with no clear D. Germline V gene data show CDR1 as MNHNY and CDR2 as SVGAGI (reference sequence). V lost 10 bases and J lost 0, with 10 bases in between. CDR3 length equals 14 residues. The CDR3 DNA follows: TGTGCCACCCTTGACACCTCTGGGGCCAACGTCCTGACTTTC. This gives the protein CATLDTSGANVLTF.